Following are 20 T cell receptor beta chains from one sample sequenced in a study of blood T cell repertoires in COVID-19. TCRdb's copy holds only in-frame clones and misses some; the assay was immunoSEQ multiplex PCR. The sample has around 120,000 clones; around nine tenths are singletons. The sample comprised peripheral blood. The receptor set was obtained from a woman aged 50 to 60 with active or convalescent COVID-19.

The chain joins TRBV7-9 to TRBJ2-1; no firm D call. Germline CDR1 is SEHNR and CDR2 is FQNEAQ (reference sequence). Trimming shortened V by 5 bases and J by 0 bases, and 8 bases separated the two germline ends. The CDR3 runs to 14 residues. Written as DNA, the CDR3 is TGTGCCAGCAGCAAGGCTAGCTCCTACAATGAGCAGTTCTTC. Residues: CASSKASSYNEQFF.

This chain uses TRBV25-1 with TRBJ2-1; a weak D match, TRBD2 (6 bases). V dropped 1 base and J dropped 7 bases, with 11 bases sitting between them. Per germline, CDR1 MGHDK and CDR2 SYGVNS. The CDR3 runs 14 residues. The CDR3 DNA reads TGTGCCAGCAGTGAATTGAGTAGCGGTAATGAGCAGTTCTTC. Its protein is CASSELSSGNEQFF.

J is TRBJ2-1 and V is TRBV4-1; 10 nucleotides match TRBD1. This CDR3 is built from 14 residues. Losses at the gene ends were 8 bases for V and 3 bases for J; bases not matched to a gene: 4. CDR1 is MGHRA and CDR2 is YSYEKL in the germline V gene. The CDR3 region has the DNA TGCGCCAGCCGTAGGACAGGGGGCTACAATGAGCAGTTCTTC. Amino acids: CASRRTGGYNEQFF.

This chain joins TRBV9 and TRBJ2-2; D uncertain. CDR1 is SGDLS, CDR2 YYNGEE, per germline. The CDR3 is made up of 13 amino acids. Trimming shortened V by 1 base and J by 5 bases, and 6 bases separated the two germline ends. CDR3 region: CASSVSSTGELFF. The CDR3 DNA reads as TGTGCCAGCAGCGTATCGAGTACCGGGGAGCTGTTTTTT.

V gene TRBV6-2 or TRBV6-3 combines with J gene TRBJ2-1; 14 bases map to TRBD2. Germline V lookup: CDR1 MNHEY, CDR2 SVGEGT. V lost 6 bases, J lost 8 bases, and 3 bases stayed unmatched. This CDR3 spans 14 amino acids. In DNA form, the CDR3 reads TGTGCCAGCAGCGGACTAGCGGGGGGTCATGAGCAGTTCTTC. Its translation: CASSGLAGGHEQFF.

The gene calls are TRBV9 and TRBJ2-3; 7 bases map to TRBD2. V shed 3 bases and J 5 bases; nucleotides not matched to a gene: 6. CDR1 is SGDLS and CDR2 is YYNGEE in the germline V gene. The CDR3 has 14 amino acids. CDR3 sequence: CASSAGGGQDTQYF. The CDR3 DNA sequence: TGTGCCAGCAGCGCCGGGGGAGGGCAAGATACGCAGTATTTT.

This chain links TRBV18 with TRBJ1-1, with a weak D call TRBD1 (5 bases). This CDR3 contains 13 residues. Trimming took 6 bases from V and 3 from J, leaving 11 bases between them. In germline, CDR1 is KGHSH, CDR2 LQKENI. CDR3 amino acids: CASSLRVDTEAFF. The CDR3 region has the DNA TGTGCCAGCTCCCTCAGGGTCGACACTGAAGCTTTCTTT.

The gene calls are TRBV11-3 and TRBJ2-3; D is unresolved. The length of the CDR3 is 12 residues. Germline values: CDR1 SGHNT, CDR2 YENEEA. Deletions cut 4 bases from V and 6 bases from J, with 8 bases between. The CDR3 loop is CASSSGPDTQYF. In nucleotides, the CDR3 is TGTGCCAGCAGCTCAGGCCCGGATACGCAGTATTTT.

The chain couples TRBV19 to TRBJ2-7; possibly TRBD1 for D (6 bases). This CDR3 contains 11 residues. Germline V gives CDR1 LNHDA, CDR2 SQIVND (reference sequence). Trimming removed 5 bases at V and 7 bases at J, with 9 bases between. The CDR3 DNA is TGTGCCAGTAGTTTAACAGGGGAGCAGTACTTC. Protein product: CASSLTGEQYF.

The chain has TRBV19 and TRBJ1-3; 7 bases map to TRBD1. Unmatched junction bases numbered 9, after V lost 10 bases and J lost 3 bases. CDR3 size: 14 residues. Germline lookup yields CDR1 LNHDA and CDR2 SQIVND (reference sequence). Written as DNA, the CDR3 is TGTGCCACAAGACAGGGAACGGTTGGAAACACCATATATTTT. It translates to CATRQGTVGNTIYF.

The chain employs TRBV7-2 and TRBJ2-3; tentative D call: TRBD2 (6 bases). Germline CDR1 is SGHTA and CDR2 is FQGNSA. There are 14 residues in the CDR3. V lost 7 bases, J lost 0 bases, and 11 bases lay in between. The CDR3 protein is CASITGLSTDTQYF. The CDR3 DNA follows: TGTGCCAGCATCACGGGACTCAGCACAGATACGCAGTATTTT.

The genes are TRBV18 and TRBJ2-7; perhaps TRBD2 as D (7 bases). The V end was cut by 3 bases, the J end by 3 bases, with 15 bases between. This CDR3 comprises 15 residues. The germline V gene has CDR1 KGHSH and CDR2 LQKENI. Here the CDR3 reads CASSPRGREFYEQYF. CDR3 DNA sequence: TGTGCCAGCTCACCGAGGGGGAGGGAATTCTACGAGCAGTACTTC.

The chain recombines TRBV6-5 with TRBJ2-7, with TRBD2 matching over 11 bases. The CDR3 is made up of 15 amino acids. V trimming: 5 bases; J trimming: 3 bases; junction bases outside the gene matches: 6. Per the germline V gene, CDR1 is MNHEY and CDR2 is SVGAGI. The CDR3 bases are TGTGCCAGCAGTAGAGCCGGGACTAGCGGCTACGAGCAGTACTTC. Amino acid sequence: CASSRAGTSGYEQYF.

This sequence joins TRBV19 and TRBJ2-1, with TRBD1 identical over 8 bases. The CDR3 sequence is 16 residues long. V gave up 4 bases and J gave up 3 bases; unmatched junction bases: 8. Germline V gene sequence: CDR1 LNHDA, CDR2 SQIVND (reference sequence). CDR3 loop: CASSKSRGQHYNEQFF. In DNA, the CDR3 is TGTGCCAGTAGTAAAAGCAGGGGGCAACACTACAATGAGCAGTTCTTC.

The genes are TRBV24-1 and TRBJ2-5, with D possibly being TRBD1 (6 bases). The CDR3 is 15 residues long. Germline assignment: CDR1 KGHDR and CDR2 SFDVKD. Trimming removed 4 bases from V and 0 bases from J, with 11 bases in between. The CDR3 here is CATSDPGQNQETQYF. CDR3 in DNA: TGTGCCACCAGTGACCCCGGACAGAACCAAGAGACCCAGTACTTC.

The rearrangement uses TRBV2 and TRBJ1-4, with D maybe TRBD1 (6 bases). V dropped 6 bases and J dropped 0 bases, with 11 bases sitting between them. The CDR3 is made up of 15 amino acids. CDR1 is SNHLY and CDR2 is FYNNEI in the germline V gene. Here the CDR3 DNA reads TGTGCCAGCAGGCCCGGACAGTCAACTAATGAAAAACTGTTTTTT. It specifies CASRPGQSTNEKLFF.

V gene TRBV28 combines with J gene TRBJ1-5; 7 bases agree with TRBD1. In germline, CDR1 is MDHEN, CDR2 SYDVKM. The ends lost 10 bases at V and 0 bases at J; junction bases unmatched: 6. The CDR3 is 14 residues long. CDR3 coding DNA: TGTGCCACCACGGGACAGAATAGCAATCAGCCCCAGCATTTT. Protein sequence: CATTGQNSNQPQHF.

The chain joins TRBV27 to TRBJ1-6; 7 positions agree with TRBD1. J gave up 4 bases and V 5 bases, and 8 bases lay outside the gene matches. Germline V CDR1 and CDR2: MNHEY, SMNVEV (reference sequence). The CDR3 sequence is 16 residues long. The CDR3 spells CASSLLPGQYNSPLHF. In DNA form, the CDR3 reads TGTGCCAGCAGTCTTTTACCGGGACAGTATAATTCACCCCTCCACTTT.

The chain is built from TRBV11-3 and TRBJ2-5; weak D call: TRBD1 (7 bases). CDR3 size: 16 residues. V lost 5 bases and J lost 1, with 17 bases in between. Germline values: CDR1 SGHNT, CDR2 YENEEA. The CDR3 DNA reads TGTGCCAGCAGCCCGGGCGGGACAGCAGCCCAAGAGACCCAGTACTTC. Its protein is CASSPGGTAAQETQYF. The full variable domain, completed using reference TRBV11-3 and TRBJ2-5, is EAGVVQSPRYKIIEKKQPVAFWCNPISGHNTLYWYLQNLGQGPELLIRYENEEAVDDSQLPKDRFSAERLKGVDSTLKIQPAELGDSAVYLCASSPGGTAAQETQYFGPGTRLLVL.

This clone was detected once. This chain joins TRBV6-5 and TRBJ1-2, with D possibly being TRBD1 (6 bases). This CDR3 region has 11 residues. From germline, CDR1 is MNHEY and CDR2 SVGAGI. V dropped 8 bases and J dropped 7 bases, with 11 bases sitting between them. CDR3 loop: CASGTGLGYTF. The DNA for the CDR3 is TGTGCCAGCGGAACAGGGCTTGGCTACACCTTC.